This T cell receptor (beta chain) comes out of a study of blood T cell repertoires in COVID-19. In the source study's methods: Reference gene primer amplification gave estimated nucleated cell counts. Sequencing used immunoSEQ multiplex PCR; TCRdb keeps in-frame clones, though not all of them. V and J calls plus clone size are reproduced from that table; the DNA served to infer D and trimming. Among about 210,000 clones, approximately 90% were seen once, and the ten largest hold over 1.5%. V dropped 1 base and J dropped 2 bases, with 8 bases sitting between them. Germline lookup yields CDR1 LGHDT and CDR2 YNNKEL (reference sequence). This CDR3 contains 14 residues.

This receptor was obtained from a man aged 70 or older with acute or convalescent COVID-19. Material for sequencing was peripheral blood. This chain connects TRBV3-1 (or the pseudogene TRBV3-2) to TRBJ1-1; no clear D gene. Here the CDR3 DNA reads TGTGCCAGCAGCCAAGGACTACTAAACACTGAAGCTTTCTTT. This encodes CASSQGLLNTEAFF.